This T cell receptor (beta chain) was captured in a study of T cell responses to AZD1222 COVID-19 vaccine. Study-wide points: Clonal diversity may have been underestimated, and the donors were mostly white British, with more females than males. Spike-specific TCR breadth and depth rose after two AZD1222 doses. Repertoires were obtained only post-peak T cell response. Dominant at 160-218 and 743-854, vaccine-associated CD4 TCRs also spanned spike.

Clones were read by immunoSEQ multiplex PCR, and TCRdb kept only the in-frame ones, dropping some. The table records some 72,000 clones, 92% of them present only once. In the case of this clone: Antigen: not known.

The TCR comes from an adult in good health. The sample was peripheral blood, taken on day 0 of MenACWY control vaccination.

In DNA form, the CDR3 reads TGTGCCAGCAGTGAATTTACGACGGCTGAGCAGTTCTTC. Translated: CASSEFTTAEQFF. This chain links TRBV6-1 with TRBJ2-1, with no clear D. The length of the CDR3 is 13 residues. V was pared by 2 bases and J by 9 bases, with 11 bases between. Germline loops: CDR1 MNHNS, CDR2 SASEGT.